This passage covers 21 T cell receptor beta chains from one sample sequenced in a study of blood T cell repertoires in COVID-19. Clones were sequenced by immunoSEQ multiplex PCR, and TCRdb holds only the in-frame ones, with some missing. The sample lists about 97,000 clones, around 90% seen once, with 4% to 4.5% in the top ten. Sequenced material: peripheral blood. Receptor source: a man between 18 and 35 years old with acute or convalescent COVID-19.

The V and J genes are TRBV9 and TRBJ1-2, with 8 positions matching TRBD1. CDR1 and CDR2 (germline): SGDLS, YYNGEE. This CDR3 has 14 amino acids. Trimming cost V 0 bases and J 6 bases; bases outside gene matches: 4. CDR3 sequence reads: CASSVGQGIDGYTF. CDR3 bases: TGTGCCAGCAGCGTAGGACAGGGGATCGATGGCTACACCTTC.

This chain uses TRBV10-3 with TRBJ1-2; D not resolved. The V and J ends lost 2 bases and 0 bases respectively, with 10 bases between them. Germline values: CDR1 ENHRY, CDR2 SYGVKD. The CDR3 is made up of 15 amino acids. DNA of the CDR3: TGTGCCATCAGTGAGGACTTGGGAGCTAACTATGGCTACACCTTC. Translated, it gives CAISEDLGANYGYTF.

CDR3 sequence (DNA): TGTGCCAGCAGCCCCCGGGGACTAGCGGGGGGTCGCAGATACGAGCAGTACTTC. Encoded protein: CASSPRGLAGGRRYEQYF. The rearrangement joins TRBV6-2 or TRBV6-3 to TRBJ2-7, with TRBD2 matching 15 bases. CDR1 is MNHEY, CDR2 SVGEGT, per germline. J lost 4 bases, V lost 6 bases, and 13 bases had no gene match. This CDR3 region has 18 residues.

The chain recombines TRBV18 with TRBJ2-7, with D possibly matching TRBD1 (5 bases). From germline, CDR1 is KGHSH and CDR2 LQKENI. The CDR3 consists of 12 residues. The V and J ends lost 3 bases and 5 bases respectively, with 8 bases between them. This CDR3 reads CASSPAQDEQYF. DNA of the CDR3: TGTGCCAGCTCACCGGCACAGGACGAGCAGTACTTC.

This clone was counted a few times. This chain connects TRBV30 to TRBJ2-7; D unclear. CDR1 and CDR2 (germline): GTSNPN, SVGIG (reference sequence). The CDR3 has 13 amino acids. Trimming took 4 bases from V and 1 from J, leaving 11 bases between them. The CDR3 reads CAWKESGSYEQYF. Here the CDR3 DNA reads TGTGCCTGGAAGGAGAGTGGGTCCTACGAGCAGTACTTC.

The CDR3 nucleotides are TGTGCCAGCAGCTTAGCGGGGGCTGGGGAGACCCAGTACTTC. Its translation is CASSLAGAGETQYF. The chain recombines TRBV7-9 with TRBJ2-5; D possibly corresponds to TRBD1 (6 bases). The CDR3 covers 14 residues. Germline lookup yields CDR1 SEHNR and CDR2 FQNEAQ (reference sequence). The V gene lost 0 bases and the J gene lost 5 bases, with 10 bases spanning the gap. The variable domain in full, completed from reference TRBV7-9 and TRBJ2-5, reads DTGVSQNPRHKITKRGQNVTFRCDPISEHNRLYWYRQTLGQGPEFLTYFQNEAQLEKSRLLSDRFSAERPKGSFSTLEIQRTEQGDSAMYLCASSLAGAGETQYFGPGTRLLVL.

V and J are TRBV6-5 and TRBJ2-3; D uncertain. Germline V gene lookup returns CDR1 MNHEY and CDR2 SVGAGI. V shed 5 bases and J shed 1 base, with 10 bases lying between them. This CDR3 contains 14 residues. The CDR3 is CASSRDTRTDTQYF. For the CDR3, the DNA is TGTGCCAGCAGTAGAGACACCCGCACAGATACGCAGTATTTT.

This chain joins TRBV5-1 and TRBJ2-1, with 11 bases that match TRBD2. The CDR3 length is 16 residues. Trimming cost V 0 bases and J 4 bases; bases outside gene matches: 3. Germline lookup yields CDR1 SGHRS and CDR2 YFSETQ. CDR3: CASSLEGTSGYNEQFF. The CDR3 DNA follows: TGCGCCAGCAGCTTGGAGGGGACTAGCGGTTACAATGAGCAGTTCTTC.

The V call is TRBV6-2 or TRBV6-3, the J call TRBJ1-2, with unresolved D. Germline CDR1 MNHEY, CDR2 SVGEGT. Between the trimmed V and J ends, which lost 4 bases and 3 bases, there was a span of 15 bases. The CDR3 totals 15 residues. CDR3 loop: CASSSPSGADYGYTF. Here the CDR3 DNA reads TGTGCCAGCAGTTCTCCCTCGGGAGCTGACTATGGCTACACCTTC.

The chain joins TRBV7-9 to TRBJ2-1; TRBD2 agrees at 15 bases. Per the germline V gene, CDR1 is SEHNR and CDR2 is FQNEAQ (reference sequence). V trimming: 5 bases; J trimming: 6 bases; junction bases outside the gene matches: 8. The CDR3 runs 17 residues. CDR3 protein: CASSHGPGLAGGNEQFF. The CDR3 DNA follows: TGTGCCAGCAGCCATGGCCCGGGACTAGCGGGGGGCAATGAGCAGTTCTTC. Variable domain in full (rest from reference TRBV7-9 and TRBJ2-1): DTGVSQNPRHKITKRGQNVTFRCDPISEHNRLYWYRQTLGQGPEFLTYFQNEAQLEKSRLLSDRFSAERPKGSFSTLEIQRTEQGDSAMYLCASSHGPGLAGGNEQFFGPGTRLTVL.

This chain connects TRBV12-3 or TRBV12-4 to TRBJ2-3; D not certain. V was cut by 2 bases and J by 9 bases, with 9 bases left in between. The CDR3 contains 12 residues. CDR3 protein: CASSLSQWTQYF. Here the CDR3 DNA reads TGTGCCAGCAGTTTATCGCAGTGGACGCAGTATTTT.

This clone appeared a single time. This chain connects TRBV21-1 to TRBJ2-4; the D call TRBD1 from the table was never checked on the DNA. TRBV21-1 counts as a pseudogene. The CDR3 consists of 16 residues. The CDR3 nucleotides read TGTGCCAGCAGCTACAAGGGGATCCGGACACCCCACATTCAGTACTTC. It translates to CASSYKGIRTPHIQYF.

This chain uses TRBV5-6 with TRBJ2-2; 8 positions match TRBD2. V was clipped by 0 bases and J by 4 bases; unmatched bases: 8. The CDR3 sequence is 17 residues long. Germline V gene data show CDR1 as SGHDT and CDR2 as YYEEEE. The CDR3 DNA follows: TGTGCCAGCAGCTTGGAAAGGGGGACTAGTTCCACCGGGGAGCTGTTTTTT. This encodes CASSLERGTSSTGELFF.

The rearrangement links TRBV5-1 to TRBJ2-1, with D perhaps TRBD1 (6 bases). The V end was cut by 0 bases, the J end by 4 bases, with 14 bases between. Germline V gene lookup returns CDR1 SGHRS and CDR2 YFSETQ. The CDR3 is 16 amino acids. CDR3 residues: CASSLASGAQYNEQFF. The CDR3 nucleotides read TGCGCCAGCAGCTTGGCGTCAGGGGCGCAGTACAATGAGCAGTTCTTC.

As regards this clone: The sample carries other DNA sequences with the same CDR3. The rearrangement links TRBV19 to TRBJ1-6, with 7 bases identical to TRBD1. This CDR3 has 14 residues. The germline CDR1 and CDR2 sequences are LNHDA and SQIVND (reference sequence). Trimming took 9 bases from V and 6 from J; bases not matched to a gene: 8. DNA of the CDR3: TGTGCCAGCAGCCTGACAGGGCGTAATTCACCCCTCCACTTT. It codes for CASSLTGRNSPLHF.

As regards this clone: Within the sample, other DNA sequences also encode this same CDR3. V usage is TRBV2 and J usage is TRBJ1-5; D is unresolved. The CDR3 length is 12 residues. Trimming took off 9 bases at V and 4 bases at J, with 10 bases between the two ends. Germline V gene lookup returns CDR1 SNHLY and CDR2 FYNNEI. The CDR3: CASSQRNQPQHF. CDR3 DNA: TGTGCCAGTTCCCAGAGGAATCAGCCCCAGCATTTT.

The rearrangement joins TRBV7-8 to TRBJ1-1; D possibly corresponds to TRBD1 (5 bases). The CDR3 is 13 amino acids. V gave up 6 bases and J gave up 1 base, with 9 bases separating them. CDR1 is SGHVS, CDR2 FQNEAQ, per germline. The CDR3 nucleotides are TGTGCCAGCAGTTCCAGGGCGAACACTGAAGCTTTCTTT. Its protein product is CASSSRANTEAFF.

The chain employs TRBV4-1 and TRBJ1-2, with D perhaps matching TRBD1 (5 bases). This CDR3 spans 14 amino acids. Germline V gene data show CDR1 as MGHRA and CDR2 as YSYEKL. The V gene lost 7 bases and the J gene lost 2 bases, with 14 bases spanning the gap. The DNA for the CDR3 is TGCGCCAGCACACCAAGCCCAGGGAACTATGGCTACACCTTC. Amino acids: CASTPSPGNYGYTF.

The chain recombines TRBV18 with TRBJ1-3; D gene ambiguous. Trimming pared 3 bases from V and 1 base from J, leaving 10 bases between. The CDR3 extends over 15 amino acids. Germline V gene data show CDR1 as KGHSH and CDR2 as LQKENI. This CDR3 reads CASSPAADSGNTIYF. DNA for the CDR3: TGTGCCAGCTCACCGGCGGCAGATTCTGGAAACACCATATATTTT.

The CDR3 bases are TGCGCCAGCAGCGCGGGACAGGGGACGTCGTTCGAGCAGTACTTC. Translating it yields CASSAGQGTSFEQYF. V usage is TRBV5-1 and J usage is TRBJ2-7, with 10 nucleotides matching TRBD1. After removal of 4 bases from V and 6 bases from J, the junction contained 10 bases not matched to a gene. Germline V gene sequence: CDR1 SGHRS, CDR2 YFSETQ. CDR3 size: 15 residues.

The chain links TRBV2 to TRBJ2-6; 9 bases align to TRBD1. Germline CDR1 is SNHLY and CDR2 is FYNNEI. This CDR3 is built from 15 residues. Unmatched junction bases numbered 2, after V lost 8 bases and J lost 0 bases. The CDR3 nucleotides are TGTGCCAGCCGGGACAGGGTCTCTGGGGCCAACGTCCTGACTTTC. Protein product: CASRDRVSGANVLTF.